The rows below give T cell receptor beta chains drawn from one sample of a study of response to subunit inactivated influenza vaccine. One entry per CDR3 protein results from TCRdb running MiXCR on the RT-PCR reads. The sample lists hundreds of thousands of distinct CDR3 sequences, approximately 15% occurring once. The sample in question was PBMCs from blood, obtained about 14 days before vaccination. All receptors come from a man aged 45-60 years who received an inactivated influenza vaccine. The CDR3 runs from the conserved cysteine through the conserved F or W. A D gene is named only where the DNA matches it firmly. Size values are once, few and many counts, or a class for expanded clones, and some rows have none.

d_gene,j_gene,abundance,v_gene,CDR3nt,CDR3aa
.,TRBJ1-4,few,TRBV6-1,TGTGCCAGCAGTGGAATCAGCTCAACTAATGAAAAACTGTTTTTT,CASSGISSTNEKLFF
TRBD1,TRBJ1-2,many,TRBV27,TGTGCCAGCAGACGGGACAGGGGGCATGGCTACACCTTC,CASRRDRGHGYTF
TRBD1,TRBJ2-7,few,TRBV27,TGTGCCAGCAGCACTCTAGGGACAGTAAGCGAGCAGTACTTC,CASSTLGTVSEQYF
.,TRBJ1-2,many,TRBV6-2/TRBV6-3,TGTGCCAGCAGTTATGGCCAGGGAGGCTATGGCTACACCTTC,CASSYGQGGYGYTF
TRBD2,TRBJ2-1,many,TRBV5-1,TGCGCCAGCAGCTTGGCTAGTCTAGCGGTGAATGAGCAGTTCTTC,CASSLASLAVNEQFF
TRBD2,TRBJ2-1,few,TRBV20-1,TGCAGTGCTAGAATACCCCTAGCGGGAGGTATCAATGAGCAGTTCTTC,CSARIPLAGGINEQFF
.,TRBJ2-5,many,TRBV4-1,TGCGCCAGCAGCCTAACGTCCGTGGACGGTGAGACCCAGTACTTC,CASSLTSVDGETQYF
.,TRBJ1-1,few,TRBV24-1,TGTGCCACCAGTGATAGTTCCGTGGGCACTGAAGCTTTCTTT,CATSDSSVGTEAFF
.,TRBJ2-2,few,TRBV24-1,TGTGCCACCAGTGATTTCGGGGGCACGAACACCGGGGAGCTGTTTTTT,CATSDFGGTNTGELFF
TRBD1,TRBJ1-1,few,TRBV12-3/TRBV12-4,TGTGCCAGCAGTCCCGGGACAGGTAGCACTGAAGCTTTCTTT,CASSPGTGSTEAFF
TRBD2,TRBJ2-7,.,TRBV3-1,TGTGCCAGCAGCCAAGAGGGACTAGCGGGAGGGTCCGACGAGCAGTACTTC,CASSQEGLAGGSDEQYF
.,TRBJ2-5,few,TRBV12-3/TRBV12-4,TGTGCCAGCAGTTTCTACGGGAGCCAAGAGACCCAGTACTTC,CASSFYGSQETQYF
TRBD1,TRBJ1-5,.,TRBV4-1,TGCGCCAGCAGCCTACACAGGGGGCTTAATCAGCCCCAGCATTTT,CASSLHRGLNQPQHF
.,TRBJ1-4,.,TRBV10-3,TGTGCCATCAGTGAGTCGATCAACTCTGGGTCGAAACTGTTTTTT,CAISESINSGSKLFF
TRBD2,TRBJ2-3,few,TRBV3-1,TGTGCCAGCAGCCAAGATCCCCCGACTAGCGGGAGGCGGACAGATACGCAGTATTTT,CASSQDPPTSGRRTDTQYF
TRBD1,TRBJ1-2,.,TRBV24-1,TGTGCCACCAGTGACGCCGGGACAGGGTGGGGCTACACCTTC,CATSDAGTGWGYTF
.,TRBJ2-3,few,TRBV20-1,TGCAGTGCGAGACCTCCAGGTATGGGAGGAGATACGCAGTATTTT,CSARPPGMGGDTQYF
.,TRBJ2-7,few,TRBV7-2,TGTGCCAGCAGCACAAGGGTGGAGCAGTACTTC,CASSTRVEQYF
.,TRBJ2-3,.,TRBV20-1,TGCAGTGCTAGGTTCGAGGGTAGCACAGATACGCAGTATTTT,CSARFEGSTDTQYF
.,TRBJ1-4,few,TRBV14,TGTGCCAGCAGCCCACGAGAACGGCCCGCAACTAATGAAAAACTGTTTTTT,CASSPRERPATNEKLFF
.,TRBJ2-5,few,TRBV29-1,TGCAGCGTAGGCCCTCAAGAGACCCAGTACTTC,CSVGPQETQYF
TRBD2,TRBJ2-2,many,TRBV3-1,TGTGCCAGCAGCCAATCGATGGGACTAGCGAACACCGGGGAGCTGTTTTTT,CASSQSMGLANTGELFF
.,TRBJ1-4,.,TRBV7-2,TGTGCCAGCAGCTTAGAGGGGCAGGGCAATGAAAAACTGTTTTTT,CASSLEGQGNEKLFF
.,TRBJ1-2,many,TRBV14,TGTGCCAGCAGCCCACGTGGGTCCTATGGCTACACCTTC,CASSPRGSYGYTF
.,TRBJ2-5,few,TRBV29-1,TGCAGCGTTGCCTTGGGCCGCCTACAAGAGACCCAGTACTTC,CSVALGRLQETQYF
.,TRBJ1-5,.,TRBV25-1,TGTGCCAGCAGTAGCGGGGGCGCGCAGCCCCAGCATTTT,CASSSGGAQPQHF
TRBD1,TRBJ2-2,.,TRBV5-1,TGCGCCAGCAGCTTGGAGGGGGCCATGAACACCGGGGAGCTGTTTTTT,CASSLEGAMNTGELFF
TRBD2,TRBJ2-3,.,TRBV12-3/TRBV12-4,TGTGCCAGCAGTTCGAATAGCGGGGGGAGCACAGATACGCAGTATTTT,CASSSNSGGSTDTQYF
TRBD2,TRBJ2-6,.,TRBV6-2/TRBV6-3,TGTGCCAGCAGTTACTCGCTAAGGACTAGCGGATTCTCTGGGGCCAACGTCCTGACTTTC,CASSYSLRTSGFSGANVLTF
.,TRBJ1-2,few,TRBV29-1,TGCAGCGTTGGAGTTGGGGCAGGTGGCTACACCTTC,CSVGVGAGGYTF
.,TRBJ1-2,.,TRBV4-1,TGCGCCAGCAGCCAAGTCGGAAAGACTGGCTACACCTTC,CASSQVGKTGYTF
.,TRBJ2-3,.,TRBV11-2,TGTGCCAGCAGCTTCATTGTGGCAGATACGCAGTATTTT,CASSFIVADTQYF
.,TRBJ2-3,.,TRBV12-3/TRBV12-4,TGTGCCAGCAGTTTACACGGGATTGGGGATACGCAGTATTTT,CASSLHGIGDTQYF
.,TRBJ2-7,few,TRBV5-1,TGCGCCAGCAGCTCCCAGGGTAACGAGCAGTACTTC,CASSSQGNEQYF
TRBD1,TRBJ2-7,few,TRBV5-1,TGCGCCAGCAGCTGGCAGGGGGCGGAAAACGAGCAGTACTTC,CASSWQGAENEQYF
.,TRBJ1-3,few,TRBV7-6,TGTGCCAGCAGCCAAAATATGGAGGGCTCTGGAAACACCATATATTTT,CASSQNMEGSGNTIYF
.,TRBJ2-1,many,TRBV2,TGTGCCAGCAGTGTCGGCAACCCCAATGAGCAGTTCTTC,CASSVGNPNEQFF
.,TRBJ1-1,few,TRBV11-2,TGTGCCAGCAGCTTTGAGGCGGACGGCAACACTGAAGCTTTCTTT,CASSFEADGNTEAFF
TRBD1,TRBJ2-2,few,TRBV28,TGTGCCAGCAGGGGACAGCTGAACACCGGGGAGCTGTTTTTT,CASRGQLNTGELFF
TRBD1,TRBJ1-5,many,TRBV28,TGTGCCAGCAGACCGGACAGGGTATTAAGTCAGCCCCAGCATTTT,CASRPDRVLSQPQHF
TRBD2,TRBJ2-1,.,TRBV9,TGTGCCAGCAGCGTAGGACGTATCGGGGGGGCCGACAATGAGCAGTTCTTC,CASSVGRIGGADNEQFF
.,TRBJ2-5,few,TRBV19,TGTGCCAGTAGTATATCGCGGGGCCAAGAGACCCAGTACTTC,CASSISRGQETQYF
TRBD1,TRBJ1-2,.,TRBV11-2,TGTGCCAGCAGCTCTCCCCGGGACAGGGTTTATGGCTACACCTTC,CASSSPRDRVYGYTF
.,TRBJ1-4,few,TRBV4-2,TGTGCCAGCAGCCAAGATTCCGCCACTAGGGGGGAACTGTTTTTT,CASSQDSATRGELFF
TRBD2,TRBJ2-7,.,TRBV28,TGTGCCACCCGGGACTATAACTACGAGCAGTACTTC,CATRDYNYEQYF
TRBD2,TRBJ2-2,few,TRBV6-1,TGTGCCAGCAGACCCCTAGCGGGGGATGGCACCGGGGAGCTGTTTTTT,CASRPLAGDGTGELFF
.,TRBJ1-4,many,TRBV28,TGTGCCAGCAGTTTATGGAAGAGCTCCACTAATGAAAAACTGTTTTTT,CASSLWKSSTNEKLFF
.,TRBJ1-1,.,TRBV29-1,TGCAGCGTTTCGGGGTTACCGGGCACTGAAGCTTTCTTT,CSVSGLPGTEAFF
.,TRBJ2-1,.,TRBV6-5,TGTGGCAGTAGTTACTCCAGGGATATGGACAATGAGCAGTTCTTC,CGSSYSRDMDNEQFF
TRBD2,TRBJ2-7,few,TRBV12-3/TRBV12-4,TGTGCCAGCAGTCGGACTAGCGGGAGTTACTACGAGCAGTACTTC,CASSRTSGSYYEQYF
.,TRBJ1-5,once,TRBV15,TGTGCCACCAGCAGAGCTCGACAAGGAATTGAGCAGCCCCAGCATTTT,CATSRARQGIEQPQHF
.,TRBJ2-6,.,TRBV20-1,TGCAGTGCGAACACGGGCACTGGGGCCAACGTCCTGAATTTC,CSANTGTGANVLNF
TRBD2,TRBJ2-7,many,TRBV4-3,TGCGCCAGCAGCCAAGGGACGGGGCGGGGGGACGAGCAGTACTTC,CASSQGTGRGDEQYF